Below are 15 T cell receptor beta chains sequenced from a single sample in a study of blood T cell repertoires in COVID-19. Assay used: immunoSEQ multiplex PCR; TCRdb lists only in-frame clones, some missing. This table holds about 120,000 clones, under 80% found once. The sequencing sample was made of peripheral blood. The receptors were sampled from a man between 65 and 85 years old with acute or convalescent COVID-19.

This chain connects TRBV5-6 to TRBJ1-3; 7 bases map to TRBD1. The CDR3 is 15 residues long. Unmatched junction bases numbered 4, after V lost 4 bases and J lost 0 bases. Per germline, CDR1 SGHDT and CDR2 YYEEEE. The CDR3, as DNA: TGTGCCAGCAGCCCCAGGGGGGCCTCTGGAAACACCATATATTTT. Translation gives CASSPRGASGNTIYF.

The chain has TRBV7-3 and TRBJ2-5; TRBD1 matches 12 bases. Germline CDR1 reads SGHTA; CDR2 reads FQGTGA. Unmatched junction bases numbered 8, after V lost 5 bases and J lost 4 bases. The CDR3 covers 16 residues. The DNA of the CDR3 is TGTGCCAGCAGCGGACAGGGACAGGGGGCCGGAGAGACCCAGTACTTC. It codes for CASSGQGQGAGETQYF.

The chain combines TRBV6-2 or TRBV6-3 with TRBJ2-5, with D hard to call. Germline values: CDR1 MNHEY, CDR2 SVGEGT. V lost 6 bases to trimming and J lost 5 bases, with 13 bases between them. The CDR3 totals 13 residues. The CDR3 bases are TGTGCCAGCAGCCCCCTGGCTCAGGAGACCCAGTACTTC. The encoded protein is CASSPLAQETQYF.

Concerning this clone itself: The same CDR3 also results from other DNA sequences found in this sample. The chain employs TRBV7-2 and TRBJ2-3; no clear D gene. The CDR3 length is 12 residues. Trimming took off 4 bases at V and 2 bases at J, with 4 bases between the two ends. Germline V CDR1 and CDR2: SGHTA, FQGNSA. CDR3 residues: CASSSYTDTQYF. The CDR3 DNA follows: TGTGCCAGCAGCTCTTACACAGATACGCAGTATTTT. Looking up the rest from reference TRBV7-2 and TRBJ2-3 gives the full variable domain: GAGVSQSPSNKVTEKGKDVELRCDPISGHTALYWYRQSLGQGLEFLIYFQGNSAPDKSGLPSDRFSAERTGGSVSTLTIQRTQQEDSAVYLCASSSYTDTQYFGPGTRLTVL.

In nucleotides, the CDR3 is TGTGCCAGTAGTATCGGGACAGGGGCCCCCCCCTCCTACGAGCAGTACTTC. This codes for CASSIGTGAPPSYEQYF. The chain is built from TRBV19 and TRBJ2-7; 10 positions agree with TRBD1. This CDR3 spans 17 amino acids. From germline, CDR1 is LNHDA and CDR2 SQIVND (reference sequence). Losses at the gene ends were 3 bases for V and 0 bases for J; bases not matched to a gene: 8.

The CDR3 sequence: CASSLSWASSYEQYF. In DNA form, the CDR3 reads TGCGCCAGCAGCTTGTCTTGGGCAAGCTCCTACGAGCAGTACTTC. The rearrangement uses TRBV5-1 and TRBJ2-7; D is undetermined. Trimming took 1 base from V and 0 from J, leaving 11 bases between them. The CDR3 is made up of 15 amino acids. Germline assignment: CDR1 SGHRS and CDR2 YFSETQ. The complete variable domain, with remaining parts taken from reference TRBV5-1 and TRBJ2-7, reads KAGVTQTPRYLIKTRGQQVTLSCSPISGHRSVSWYQQTPGQGLQFLFEYFSETQRNKGNFPGRFSGRQFSNSRSEMNVSTLELGDSALYLCASSLSWASSYEQYFGPGTRLTVT.

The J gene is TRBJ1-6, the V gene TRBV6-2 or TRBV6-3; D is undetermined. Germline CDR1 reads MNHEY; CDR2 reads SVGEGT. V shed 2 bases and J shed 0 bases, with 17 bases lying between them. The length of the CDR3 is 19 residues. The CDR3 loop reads CASSYPRPAGSSYNSPLHF. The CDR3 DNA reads TGTGCCAGCAGTTACCCCAGGCCCGCGGGGAGCTCCTATAATTCACCCCTCCACTTT.

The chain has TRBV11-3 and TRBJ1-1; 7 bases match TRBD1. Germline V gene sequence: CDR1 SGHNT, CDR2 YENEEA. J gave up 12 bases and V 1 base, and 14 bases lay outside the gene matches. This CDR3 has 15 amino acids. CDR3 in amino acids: CASSLGGNWGQSTFF. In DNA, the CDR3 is TGTGCCAGCAGCTTAGGGGGGAACTGGGGACAGTCGACTTTCTTT.

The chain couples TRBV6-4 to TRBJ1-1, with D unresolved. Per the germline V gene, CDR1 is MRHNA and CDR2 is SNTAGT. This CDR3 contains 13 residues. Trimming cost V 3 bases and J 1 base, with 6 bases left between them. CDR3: CASSERRNTEAFF. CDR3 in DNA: TGTGCCAGCAGTGAGCGAAGGAACACTGAAGCTTTCTTT.

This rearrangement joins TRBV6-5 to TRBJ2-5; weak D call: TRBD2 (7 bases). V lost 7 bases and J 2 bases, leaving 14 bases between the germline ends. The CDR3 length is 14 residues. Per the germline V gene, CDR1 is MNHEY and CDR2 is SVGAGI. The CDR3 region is CASKRGGPQETQYF. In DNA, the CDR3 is TGTGCCAGCAAAAGGGGGGGCCCGCAAGAGACCCAGTACTTC.

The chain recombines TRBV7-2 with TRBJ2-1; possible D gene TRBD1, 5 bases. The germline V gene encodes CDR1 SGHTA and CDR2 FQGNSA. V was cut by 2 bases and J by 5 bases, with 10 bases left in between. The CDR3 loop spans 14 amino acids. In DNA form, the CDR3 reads TGTGCCAGCAGCTTATACGCAGGGAACAATGAGCAGTTCTTC. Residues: CASSLYAGNNEQFF.

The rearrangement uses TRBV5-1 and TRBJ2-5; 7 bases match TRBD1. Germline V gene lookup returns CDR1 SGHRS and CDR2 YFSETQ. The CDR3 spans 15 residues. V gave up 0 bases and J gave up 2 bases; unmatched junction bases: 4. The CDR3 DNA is TGCGCCAGCAGCTTGGGGGTGGACAGGCAAGAGACCCAGTACTTC. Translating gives CASSLGVDRQETQYF. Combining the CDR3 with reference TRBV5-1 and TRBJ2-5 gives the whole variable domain KAGVTQTPRYLIKTRGQQVTLSCSPISGHRSVSWYQQTPGQGLQFLFEYFSETQRNKGNFPGRFSGRQFSNSRSEMNVSTLELGDSALYLCASSLGVDRQETQYFGPGTRLLVL.

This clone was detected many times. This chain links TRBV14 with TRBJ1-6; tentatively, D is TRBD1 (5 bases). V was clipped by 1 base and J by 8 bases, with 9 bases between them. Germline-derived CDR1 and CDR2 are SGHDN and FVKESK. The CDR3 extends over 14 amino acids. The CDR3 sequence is CASSQGREYSPLHF. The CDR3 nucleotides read TGTGCCAGCAGCCAAGGCAGGGAATATTCACCCCTCCACTTT.

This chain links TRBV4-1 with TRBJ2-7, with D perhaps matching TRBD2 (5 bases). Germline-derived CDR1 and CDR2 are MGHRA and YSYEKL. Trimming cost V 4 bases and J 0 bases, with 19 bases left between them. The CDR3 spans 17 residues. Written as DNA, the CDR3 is TGCGCCAGCAGCCCACCCCCCGGCGGGCCCAACTCCTACGAGCAGTACTTC. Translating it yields CASSPPPGGPNSYEQYF.

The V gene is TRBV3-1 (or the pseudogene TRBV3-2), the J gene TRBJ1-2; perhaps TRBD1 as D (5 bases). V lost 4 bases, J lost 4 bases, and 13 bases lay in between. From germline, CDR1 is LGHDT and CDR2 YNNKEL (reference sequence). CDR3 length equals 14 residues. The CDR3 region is CASSLNQGFYGYTF. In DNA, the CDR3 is TGTGCCAGCAGCCTAAACCAGGGCTTCTATGGCTACACCTTC.